Below are 13 T cell receptor beta chains sequenced from a single sample in a study of PD-1 blockade in classical Hodgkin lymphoma (TCRdb year 2020). The time point label of this sample denotes: cycle 4 day 1 (C4D1), after five to seven weeks of nivolumab. Every trial patient had relapsed after autologous stem cell transplantation, and cohorts A, B and C differed in prior brentuximab vedotin exposure. The library relied on the immunoSEQ multiplex PCR assay. Entries here come from immuneACCESS through TCRdb and include only in-frame sequences with V and J called. Some clones fail to appear in such tables; in the studies checked, an unresolved V gene covers under half of the shortfall, and the cause of the remainder is unknown. In all, the sample holds tens of thousands of clones, and 85% to 90% of those were seen once. The top ten clonotypes cover roughly 14% of the sample. The source material was peripheral blood mononuclear cells (PBMCs), sampled before the fourth cycle of nivolumab. Receptors were obtained from a human donor with classical Hodgkin lymphoma.

This clone was counted between two and nine times. The V gene is TRBV15, the J gene TRBJ2-7; D not resolved. Germline V gives CDR1 LNHNV, CDR2 YYDKDF (reference sequence). CDR3 length equals 13 residues. V lost 6 bases and J lost 6, with 15 bases in between. DNA of the CDR3: TGTGCCACCAGTGAGACCGCCCTCGCCGAGCAGTACTTC. This sequence encodes CATSETALAEQYF.

The rearrangement links TRBV28 to TRBJ2-5; D could derive from TRBD1 or TRBD2 (5 bases each). The J call may be in error: the DNA end matches TRBJ2-7 better. The V gene's germline CDR1 is MDHEN and CDR2 SYDVKM. The CDR3 contains 13 residues. In DNA, the CDR3 is TGTGCCACCTTAGAGGGGCGACTTGACGAGCAGTACTTC. Its translation: CATLEGRLDEQYF.

The chain uses TRBV5-1 and TRBJ2-3; unclear D gene. The germline V and J ends were trimmed by 1 base and 0 bases, with 9 bases remaining between them. The germline gives CDR1 SGHRS, CDR2 YFSETQ. The CDR3 sequence is 15 residues long. The CDR3 loop reads CASSLFDSSTDTQYF. The CDR3 bases are TGCGCCAGCAGCTTGTTCGACTCTAGCACAGATACGCAGTATTTT.

This clone has only a few counts. V gene TRBV6-6 combines with J gene TRBJ2-1; no clear D. CDR3 size: 13 residues. V was trimmed by 8 bases and J by 9 bases, leaving 17 bases between them. In germline, CDR1 is MNHNY, CDR2 SVGAGI (reference sequence). CDR3 nucleotides: TGTGCCAGCCGAATGGTCGTCTTGGTTGAGCAGTTCTTC. This sequence encodes CASRMVVLVEQFF.

The chain has TRBV4-2 and TRBJ2-7, with D perhaps matching TRBD1 or TRBD2 (6 bases each). CDR3 length: 20 residues. V was shortened by 0 bases and J by 0 bases, with 24 bases between the two germline ends. CDR1 is LGHNA and CDR2 is YNFKEQ in the germline V gene. The CDR3 is CASSQDPNWRDTTFSYEQYF. CDR3 bases: TGTGCCAGCAGCCAAGATCCGAATTGGCGGGACACTACATTCTCCTACGAGCAGTACTTC.

V usage is TRBV5-5 and J usage is TRBJ2-3; D is unclear. CDR1 is SGHKS, CDR2 YYEKEE, per germline (reference sequence). Between the trimmed V and J ends, which lost 3 bases and 0 bases, there was a span of 11 bases. This CDR3 has 15 residues. CDR3 DNA sequence: TGTGCCAGCAGCTCATGGTGGCAGAGCACAGATACGCAGTATTTT. Translating it yields CASSSWWQSTDTQYF.

The V call is TRBV29-1, the J call TRBJ1-2; tentatively, D is TRBD1 (6 bases). V lost 5 bases and J lost 3, with 13 bases in between. Germline assignment: CDR1 SQVTM and CDR2 ANQGSEA. CDR3 length equals 13 residues. This CDR3 reads CSVRDIKDYGYTF. In DNA form, the CDR3 reads TGCAGCGTTAGGGACATTAAAGACTATGGCTACACCTTC. The full variable domain, its missing parts supplied by reference TRBV29-1 and TRBJ1-2, is SAVISQKPSRDICQRGTSLTIQCQVDSQVTMMFWYRQQPGQSLTLIATANQGSEATYESGFVIDKFPISRPNLTFSTLTVSNMSPEDSSIYLCSVRDIKDYGYTFGSGTRLTVV.

J is TRBJ2-7 and V is TRBV25-1, with D unresolved. The V and J ends lost 1 base and 4 bases respectively, with 5 bases between them. Germline CDR1 and CDR2: MGHDK and SYGVNS. The CDR3 runs 12 residues. DNA for the CDR3: TGTGCCAGCAGTGAATCGTGGTACGAGCAGTACTTC. Translation: CASSESWYEQYF.

The CDR3 DNA follows: TGTGCCAGCAGCCCTGGACTAGCCTACTACAATGAGCAGTTCTTC. Its protein is CASSPGLAYYNEQFF. The chain joins TRBV7-3 to TRBJ2-1; 8 bases align to TRBD2. J was trimmed by 3 bases and V by 5 bases; bases with no gene match: 6. The germline V gene encodes CDR1 SGHTA and CDR2 FQGTGA. The CDR3 is 15 amino acids.

J is TRBJ2-3 and V is TRBV7-3; 8 bases are shared with TRBD2. This CDR3 is built from 15 residues. J lost 5 bases, V lost 6 bases, and 10 bases had no gene match. Germline CDR1 and CDR2: SGHTA and FQGTGA. The CDR3 here is CASSFDGTSVDTQYF. In DNA form, the CDR3 reads TGTGCCAGCAGTTTTGACGGGACTAGTGTAGATACGCAGTATTTT.

Only one count was recorded for this clone. CDR3 in DNA: TGCGCCAGCAGCGGGAGGGACCGAGATACGCAGTATTTT. Translating gives CASSGRDRDTQYF. The V call is TRBV10-1, the J call TRBJ2-3, with 8 nucleotides matching TRBD2. The germline gives CDR1 WNHNN, CDR2 SYGVQD (reference sequence). V gave up 6 bases and J gave up 5 bases; unmatched junction bases: 4. This CDR3 comprises 13 residues.

The chain recombines TRBV5-1 with TRBJ2-1; 7 bases are shared with TRBD2. Germline V gene lookup returns CDR1 SGHRS and CDR2 YFSETQ. V lost 0 bases, J lost 7 bases, and 22 bases stayed unmatched. This CDR3 spans 20 amino acids. The CDR3 DNA reads as TGCGCCAGCAGCTTGGCTATCGCGGGAGTAGAGGGGCGTCTGAAGAATGAGCAGTTCTTC. The encoded protein is CASSLAIAGVEGRLKNEQFF.

V gene TRBV27 combines with J gene TRBJ2-7, with D possibly TRBD2 on 5 matching bases. CDR1 is MNHEY, CDR2 SMNVEV, per germline (reference sequence). V lost 3 bases and J 7 bases, leaving 16 bases between the germline ends. The CDR3 runs 14 residues. The CDR3 nucleotides are TGTGCCAGCAGTTTGGGTGGGGTATCGGGGGAGCAGTACTTC. Its protein product is CASSLGGVSGEQYF.